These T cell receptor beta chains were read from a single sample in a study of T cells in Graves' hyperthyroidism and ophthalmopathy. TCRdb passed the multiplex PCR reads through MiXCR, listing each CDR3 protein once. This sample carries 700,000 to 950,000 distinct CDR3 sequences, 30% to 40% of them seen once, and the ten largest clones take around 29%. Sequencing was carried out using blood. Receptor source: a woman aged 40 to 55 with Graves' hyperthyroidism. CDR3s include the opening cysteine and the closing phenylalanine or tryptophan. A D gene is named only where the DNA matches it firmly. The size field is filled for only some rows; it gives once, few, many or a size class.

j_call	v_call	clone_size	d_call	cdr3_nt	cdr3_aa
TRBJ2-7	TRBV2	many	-	TGTGCCAGCAGCCGAGAGGGCCAATCTGTCTACGAGCAGTACTTC	CASSREGQSVYEQYF
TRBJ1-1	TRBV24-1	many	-	TGTGCCACCAGTGAGTCCTCGGGCCGCCCTGAAGCTTTCTTT	CATSESSGRPEAFF
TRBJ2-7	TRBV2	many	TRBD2	TGTGCCAGTGTAGCGGGAGGGGCCTACGAGCAGTACTTC	CASVAGGAYEQYF
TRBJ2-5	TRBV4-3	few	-	TGCGCCAGCAGCCAAGAACCGTTTACTCAAGAGACCCAGTACTTC	CASSQEPFTQETQYF
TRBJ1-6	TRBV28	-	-	TGTGCCAGCAGTTTCTCGGTCGACAGCCAGTCGGTAGCCCTCCACTTT	CASSFSVDSQSVALHF
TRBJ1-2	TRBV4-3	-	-	TGCGCCAGCAGCCAAGACTTGCGGACGGTACTTTATGGCTACACCTTC	CASSQDLRTVLYGYTF
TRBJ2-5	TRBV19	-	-	TGTGCCAGTAGGGGATGGACCGGAGAGACCCAGTACTTC	CASRGWTGETQYF
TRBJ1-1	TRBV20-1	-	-	TGCAGTGCACGACGACCCCGGGGGCAGAACACTGAAGCTTTCTTT	CSARRPRGQNTEAFF
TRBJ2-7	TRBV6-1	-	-	TGTGCCAGTTCGGGGTTGACCGCCGTTGGCGAGCAGTACTTC	CASSGLTAVGEQYF
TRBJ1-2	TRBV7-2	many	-	TGTGCCAGCAGCTTAGTTCTGGGCTCTAACTATGGCTACACCTTC	CASSLVLGSNYGYTF
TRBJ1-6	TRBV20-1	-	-	TGCAGTGCTAGAGTTTCCCCGACAGGATCTTCAGCGCCCCTCCACTTT	CSARVSPTGSSAPLHF
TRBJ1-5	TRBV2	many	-	TGTGCCAGCATCGGTTTACAAGATCAGCCCCAGCATTTT	CASIGLQDQPQHF
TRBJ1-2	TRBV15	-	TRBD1	TGTGCCACCAGCAGGGGACAGGGGGCACTGGATGGCTACACCTTC	CATSRGQGALDGYTF
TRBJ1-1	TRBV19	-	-	TGTGCCAGTATTCTTGGGACTGAAGCTTTCTTT	CASILGTEAFF
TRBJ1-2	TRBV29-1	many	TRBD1	TGCAGCGTTGGCGGGACAGAAGGAAGGGGGTATGGCTACACCTTC	CSVGGTEGRGYGYTF
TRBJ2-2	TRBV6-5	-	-	TGTGCCAGCAGTTACTCGTTTCCCGCCCGGGAGCTGTTTTTT	CASSYSFPARELFF
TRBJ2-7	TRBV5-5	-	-	TGTGCCAGCAGCTTCATGGCGCAAGACAATGAGCAGTACTTC	CASSFMAQDNEQYF
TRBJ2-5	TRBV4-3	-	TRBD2	TGCGCCAGCAGCCGGTCTACGGGACTAGCTAGCGAGACCCAGTACTTC	CASSRSTGLASETQYF
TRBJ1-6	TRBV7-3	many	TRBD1	TGTGCCAGCAGCTCACAGGGGGCGGATAATTCACCCCTCCACTTT	CASSSQGADNSPLHF
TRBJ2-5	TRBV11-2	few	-	TGTGCCAGCAGCTTAGTAAGGGTTGGAGAGACCCAGTACTTC	CASSLVRVGETQYF
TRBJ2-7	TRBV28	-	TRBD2	TGTGCCAGCAGAGTGGGAGGGCCTAGGGACGAGCAGTACTTC	CASRVGGPRDEQYF
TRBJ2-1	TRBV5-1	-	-	TGCGCCAGCAGCTTCTTCGGGTTAGGCCCCAATGAGCAGTTCTTC	CASSFFGLGPNEQFF
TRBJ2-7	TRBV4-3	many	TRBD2	TGCGCCAGCAGCCAGGGGCTAGCGGGGATCGACGAGCAGTACTTC	CASSQGLAGIDEQYF
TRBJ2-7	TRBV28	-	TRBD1	TGTGCCAGTAAGACAGGGCCCTACTACGAGCAGTACTTC	CASKTGPYYEQYF